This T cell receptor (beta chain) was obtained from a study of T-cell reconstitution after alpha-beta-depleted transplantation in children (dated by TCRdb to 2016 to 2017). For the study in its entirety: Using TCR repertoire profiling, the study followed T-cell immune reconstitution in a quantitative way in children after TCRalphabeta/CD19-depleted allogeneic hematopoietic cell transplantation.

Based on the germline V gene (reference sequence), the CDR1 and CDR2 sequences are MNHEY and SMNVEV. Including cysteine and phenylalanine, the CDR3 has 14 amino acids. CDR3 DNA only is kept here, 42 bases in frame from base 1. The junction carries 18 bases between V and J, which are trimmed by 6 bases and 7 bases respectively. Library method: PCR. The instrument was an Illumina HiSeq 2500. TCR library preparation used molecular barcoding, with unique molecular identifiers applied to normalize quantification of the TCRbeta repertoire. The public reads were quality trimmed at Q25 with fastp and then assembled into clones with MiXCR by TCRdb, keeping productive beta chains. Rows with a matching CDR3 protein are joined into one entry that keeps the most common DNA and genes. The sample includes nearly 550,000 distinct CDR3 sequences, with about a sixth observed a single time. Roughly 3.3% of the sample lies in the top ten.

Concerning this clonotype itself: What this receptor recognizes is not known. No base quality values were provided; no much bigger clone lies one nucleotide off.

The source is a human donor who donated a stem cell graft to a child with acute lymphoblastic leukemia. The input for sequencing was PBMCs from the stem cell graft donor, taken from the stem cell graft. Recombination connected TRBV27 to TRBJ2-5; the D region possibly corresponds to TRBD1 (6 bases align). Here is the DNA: TGTGCCAGCAGCGGGGACATCCGTTTTGGGACCCAGTACTTC. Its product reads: CASSGDIRFGTQYF.